The clone carrying this T cell receptor beta chain showed up just a few times. Its cognate antigen is unknown. This sample is drawn from a study of T-cell memory formation after mild COVID-19. Study background: Among the donors, TCR clusters were largely specific to each donor.

General observations from the study: What remained unconfirmed was the SARS-CoV-2 specificity of second-wave clones peaking on day 37. Pre-infection memory harbored some responding clones, suggesting cross-reactive memory joined. Clones which contracted sat mainly in CM and EM if CD4+, and in EMRA if CD8+.

Germline CDR1 is MGHRA and CDR2 is YSYEKL. The CDR3 totals 16 residues. The V end was cut by 0 bases, the J end by 5 bases, with 16 bases between. In TCRdb, the 5' RACE reads were re-called with MiXCR into one record per CDR3 protein. The table includes 580,000 or so distinct CDR3 sequences, 15% to 20% detected once. The V and J genes are TRBV4-1 and TRBJ2-5; D ambiguous. The receptor's source is an adult woman who had mild COVID-19 (a few samples of this study predate the infection). Cell type and time point are not known. The specimen was PBMCs or a T cell subset sorted from them (not recorded which). CDR3 DNA: TGCGCCAGCAGCCAAGATTTTGTCGCTAATGAGGAGACCCAGTACTTC. As protein: CASSQDFVANEETQYF.